The T cell receptor (beta chain) described here comes from a study of blood T cell repertoires in COVID-19. About the study: Samples representing acute and convalescent COVID-19 were sourced from the United States, Italy and Spain.

Original processing notes: Reference gene primers were amplified, and this amplification served to estimate nucleated cell counts. Method: immunoSEQ multiplex PCR; TCRdb's copy keeps in-frame clones and lacks some. That table is the source of V, J and clone size, and D and trimming were worked out from the DNA. The sample has 55,000 to 65,000 clones; 70% to 90% are singletons. The ends were cut back, 2 bases at V and 5 bases at J, with 24 bases in the middle. This CDR3 spans 18 amino acids. Germline CDR1 is KGHSH and CDR2 is LQKENI. The receptor was derived from a man in his fifties or sixties with active or convalescent COVID-19. This sequence joins TRBV18 and TRBJ2-5; a weak D match, TRBD2 (6 bases). The sequenced material came from peripheral blood. For the CDR3, the DNA is TGTGCCAGCTCACCAAACTTGACTCGACTAACGGGGAGGGAGACCCAGTACTTC. This sequence encodes CASSPNLTRLTGRETQYF.